What follows are 29 T cell receptor beta chains derived from one specimen sequenced in a study of T cell responses to AZD1222 COVID-19 vaccine. TCRdb keeps only in-frame clones here, not all; method: immunoSEQ multiplex PCR. The sample consists of roughly 90,000 clones, around nine tenths of them appearing once. The sequenced sample was peripheral blood, obtained on day 0 of MenACWY control vaccination. The receptors derive from an adult in good health.

This chain uses TRBV29-1 with TRBJ2-7; D not resolved. Germline CDR1 is SQVTM and CDR2 is ANQGSEA. V was shortened by 7 bases and J by 3 bases, with 10 bases between the two germline ends. The CDR3 runs 11 residues. Here the CDR3 reads CSATMDYEQYF. The CDR3 coding sequence is TGCAGCGCAACAATGGACTACGAGCAGTACTTC.

V gene TRBV7-2 combines with J gene TRBJ2-1, with a tentative D call TRBD2 (5 bases). Trimming removed 5 bases from V and 7 bases from J, with 27 bases in between. The germline V gene has CDR1 SGHTA and CDR2 FQGNSA. CDR3 length equals 18 residues. The CDR3 DNA sequence: TGTGCCAGCAGCCCAGACAAGCGGTGGGGTCGACGGGTGAATGAGCAGTTCTTC. Protein: CASSPDKRWGRRVNEQFF.

This chain joins TRBV5-5 and TRBJ2-3; no firm D call. Germline CDR1 SGHKS, CDR2 YYEKEE (reference sequence). The CDR3 sequence is 14 residues long. The V gene lost 2 bases and the J gene lost 1 base, with 8 bases spanning the gap. CDR3 in amino acids: CASSFDIGTDTQYF. DNA for the CDR3: TGTGCCAGCAGCTTCGACATCGGCACAGATACGCAGTATTTT.

The V call is TRBV4-1, the J call TRBJ1-4; D gene uncertain. Germline V gene data show CDR1 as MGHRA and CDR2 as YSYEKL. V dropped 2 bases and J dropped 0 bases, with 13 bases sitting between them. The length of the CDR3 is 17 residues. CDR3 sequence reads: CASSQFASVATNEKLFF. The CDR3 DNA follows: TGCGCCAGCAGCCAATTCGCCTCCGTTGCAACTAATGAAAAACTGTTTTTT.

The chain has TRBV5-4 and TRBJ1-1; no clear D gene. The V gene's germline CDR1 is SGHNT and CDR2 YYREEE (reference sequence). The CDR3 spans 11 residues. Trimming cost V 9 bases and J 5 bases, with 11 bases left between them. CDR3 protein: CATIIGTEAFF. DNA for the CDR3: TGTGCCACCATAATTGGTACTGAAGCTTTCTTT.

The rearrangement links TRBV19 to TRBJ1-1; D is unresolved. This CDR3 comprises 15 residues. V shed 7 bases and J shed 4 bases, with 19 bases lying between them. Germline CDR1 reads LNHDA; CDR2 reads SQIVND (reference sequence). The CDR3: CASIKSIGVTTEAFF. CDR3 DNA sequence: TGTGCCAGTATTAAGTCAATCGGCGTGACCACTGAAGCTTTCTTT.

This clone was seen a few times. This sequence joins TRBV7-9 and TRBJ1-1; D unresolved. The germline V gene encodes CDR1 SEHNR and CDR2 FQNEAQ (reference sequence). Trimming took 1 base from V and 4 from J, leaving 7 bases between them. The CDR3 is 13 residues long. The CDR3: CASSLDTGTEAFF. The DNA of the CDR3 is TGTGCCAGCAGCTTAGATACGGGCACTGAAGCTTTCTTT.

This chain links TRBV7-9 with TRBJ1-5; D remains ambiguous. The germline gives CDR1 SEHNR, CDR2 FQNEAQ (reference sequence). This CDR3 contains 13 residues. V lost 0 bases and J 5 bases, leaving 5 bases between the germline ends. The CDR3 nucleotides read TGTGCCAGCAGCTTAGCGGCGTATCAGCCCCAGCATTTT. It yields the protein CASSLAAYQPQHF.

V usage is TRBV12-3 or TRBV12-4 and J usage is TRBJ1-4; the D gene is possibly TRBD1 (6 bases). This CDR3 is 13 amino acids long. Trimming left V 6 bases short and J 8 bases short, with 13 bases between. The CDR3 is CASRAGVGEKLFF. The CDR3 DNA sequence: TGTGCCAGCAGGGCAGGGGTTGGGGAAAAACTGTTTTTT.

V and J are TRBV2 and TRBJ2-5; D is possibly TRBD1 (6 bases). The V and J ends lost 4 bases and 4 bases respectively, with 10 bases between them. Germline V gene data show CDR1 as SNHLY and CDR2 as FYNNEI. CDR3 length: 13 amino acids. CDR3 sequence (DNA): TGTGCCAGCAGTGGAACCAGGGGAGAGACCCAGTACTTC. This codes for CASSGTRGETQYF.

The chain carries TRBV28 and TRBJ2-1; a possible D gene is TRBD1 (6 bases). The length of the CDR3 is 17 residues. Germline CDR1 reads MDHEN; CDR2 reads SYDVKM. V lost 10 bases, J lost 8 bases, and 30 bases lay in between. The CDR3, as DNA: TGTGCCACCCAAGCTGCCCCGCTCAGGGGTAAGAAGGATGAGCAGTTCTTC. It specifies CATQAAPLRGKKDEQFF. The entire variable domain, with the rest obtained from reference TRBV28 and TRBJ2-1, is as follows: DVKVTQSSRYLVKRTGEKVFLECVQDMDHENMFWYRQDPGLGLRLIYFSYDVKMKEKGDIPEGYSVSREKKERFSLILESASTNQTSMYLCATQAAPLRGKKDEQFFGPGTRLTVL.

This sequence joins TRBV6-6 and TRBJ2-3; D ambiguous. Germline V gene sequence: CDR1 MNHNY, CDR2 SVGAGI (reference sequence). The V end was cut by 8 bases, the J end by 6 bases, with 3 bases between. The CDR3 is made up of 9 amino acids. The CDR3 region has the DNA TGTGCCAGCGGGGATACGCAGTATTTT. It yields the protein CASGDTQYF.

The chain uses TRBV29-1 and TRBJ2-7; 9 bases align to TRBD1. The V gene's germline CDR1 is SQVTM and CDR2 ANQGSEA. This CDR3 comprises 17 residues. The ends lost 2 bases at V and 4 bases at J; junction bases unmatched: 15. CDR3 region: CSVETSGTGRGGYEQYF. Here the CDR3 DNA reads TGCAGCGTTGAAACCTCCGGGACAGGGCGCGGGGGATACGAGCAGTACTTC.

This chain joins TRBV15 and TRBJ1-5, with D maybe TRBD1 (5 bases). The CDR3 is made up of 15 amino acids. CDR1 is LNHNV and CDR2 is YYDKDF in the germline V gene (reference sequence). V lost 0 bases, J lost 7 bases, and 13 bases lay in between. The CDR3 DNA follows: TGTGCCACCAGCAGAGATGGGGGGGTTGGGCAGCCCCAGCATTTT. It specifies CATSRDGGVGQPQHF.

This chain uses TRBV20-1 with TRBJ2-5; no definite D call. In germline, CDR1 is DFQATT, CDR2 SNEGSKA (reference sequence). The CDR3 is made up of 9 amino acids. V was cut by 5 bases and J by 7 bases, with 5 bases left in between. DNA of the CDR3: TGCAGTGCTTTGGGGACCCAGTACTTC. It codes for CSALGTQYF.

The V gene is TRBV6-5, the J gene TRBJ2-7; 9 bases map to TRBD1. There are 13 residues in the CDR3. Germline V gene lookup returns CDR1 MNHEY and CDR2 SVGAGI. The ends lost 10 bases at V and 7 bases at J; junction bases unmatched: 11. CDR3 sequence reads: CATRQGGPKEQYF. The CDR3 nucleotides read TGTGCCACAAGACAGGGGGGTCCCAAGGAGCAGTACTTC.

The rearrangement joins TRBV24-1 to TRBJ1-3; a weak D match, TRBD1 (6 bases). The V end lost 5 bases, the J end lost 1 base, and 14 bases lay between the germline ends. The CDR3 is 16 residues long. The V gene's germline CDR1 is KGHDR and CDR2 SFDVKD. The CDR3 reads CATSALYDRSGNTIYF. The CDR3 DNA reads TGTGCCACCAGTGCCCTCTATGACAGGTCTGGAAACACCATATATTTT.

The chain employs TRBV7-8 and TRBJ2-1; 8 bases are shared with TRBD1. Germline CDR1 SGHVS, CDR2 FQNEAQ. This CDR3 spans 17 amino acids. Trimming took 5 bases from V and 2 from J; bases not matched to a gene: 11. DNA for the CDR3: TGTGCCAGCAGCATAAACCGAAACAGGGGGGCCTACAATGAGCAGTTCTTC. It translates to CASSINRNRGAYNEQFF.

CDR3 DNA sequence: TGTGCCAGCAGCTTAGAGCGGAATTCACCCCTCCACTTT. It yields the protein CASSLERNSPLHF. This chain uses TRBV11-3 with TRBJ1-6, with D unclear. Germline assignment: CDR1 SGHNT and CDR2 YENEEA. V shed 0 bases and J shed 7 bases, with 4 bases lying between them. This CDR3 comprises 13 residues.

This chain connects TRBV10-3 to TRBJ2-3; unclear D gene. The CDR3 length is 14 residues. With 6 bases removed from V and 6 bases from J, the gap between germline ends came to 16 bases. CDR1 and CDR2 (germline): ENHRY, SYGVKD. The CDR3: CAIRKRSIMDTQYF. As DNA, the CDR3 is TGTGCCATCAGAAAGAGGAGTATAATGGATACGCAGTATTTT.

The chain joins TRBV4-1 to TRBJ2-1; 8 nucleotides line up with TRBD1. This CDR3 spans 16 amino acids. V shed 0 bases and J 5 bases; nucleotides not matched to a gene: 6. Germline CDR1 MGHRA, CDR2 YSYEKL. The CDR3 region has the DNA TGCGCCAGCAGCCAAGATTTGGACAGGGCACACAATGAGCAGTTCTTC. Protein product: CASSQDLDRAHNEQFF.

The chain has TRBV7-2 and TRBJ2-7; the D gene is possibly TRBD1 (8 bases). CDR1 and CDR2 from the germline V gene are SGHTA and FQGNSA. V lost 4 bases and J lost 3, with 16 bases in between. The CDR3 extends over 15 amino acids. The CDR3 reads CASSSAGQVFYEQYF. The CDR3 DNA follows: TGTGCCAGCAGCTCAGCGGGACAGGTGTTCTACGAGCAGTACTTC.

The chain uses TRBV29-1 and TRBJ2-3; D gene uncertain. This CDR3 is 11 amino acids long. Trimming shortened V by 7 bases and J by 1 base, and 6 bases separated the two germline ends. Germline CDR1 and CDR2: SQVTM and ANQGSEA. In nucleotides, the CDR3 is TGCAGCGGGTTGCGCACAGATACGCAGTATTTT. This translates into CSGLRTDTQYF.

This clone came up a few times. The gene calls are TRBV4-3 and TRBJ2-1; 13 nucleotides match TRBD2. Trimming removed 0 bases from V and 4 bases from J; junction bases left unmatched: 3. CDR3 length: 17 amino acids. Germline CDR1 is LGHNA and CDR2 is YSLEER. The CDR3 loop is CASSQDLGLAGYNEQFF. The CDR3 region has the DNA TGCGCCAGCAGCCAAGATCTGGGACTAGCGGGGTACAATGAGCAGTTCTTC.

CDR3 in amino acids: CASLGPGGPSSYEQYF. In nucleotides, the CDR3 is TGTGCCAGCCTAGGGCCAGGGGGCCCGAGCTCCTACGAGCAGTACTTC. The chain uses TRBV27 and TRBJ2-7, with 8 positions matching TRBD1. The CDR3 has 16 residues. Trimming cost V 8 bases and J 0 bases; bases outside gene matches: 12. Germline-derived CDR1 and CDR2 are MNHEY and SMNVEV (reference sequence).

To note about this clone: The identical CDR3 is also encoded by other nucleotide sequences in the sample. The V and J genes are TRBV7-9 and TRBJ1-4; D call uncertain. The CDR3 is made up of 11 amino acids. Per germline, CDR1 SEHNR and CDR2 FQNEAQ (reference sequence). V was cut by 2 bases and J by 6 bases, with 1 base left in between. Here the CDR3 reads CASSLYEKLFF. CDR3 coding DNA: TGTGCCAGCAGCTTATATGAAAAACTGTTTTTT.

J is TRBJ2-2 and V is TRBV7-8, with 7 bases identical to TRBD1. Unmatched junction bases numbered 19, after V lost 5 bases and J lost 1 base. The CDR3 totals 20 residues. The germline V gene has CDR1 SGHVS and CDR2 FQNEAQ. The CDR3 protein is CASSALGGTVGLVNTGELFF. CDR3 DNA sequence: TGTGCCAGCAGCGCATTAGGTGGGACAGTGGGGTTAGTGAACACCGGGGAGCTGTTTTTT.

J is TRBJ2-7 and V is TRBV28; TRBD1 aligns across 9 bases. V lost 10 bases, J lost 2 bases, and 9 bases stayed unmatched. Germline CDR1 MDHEN, CDR2 SYDVKM. This CDR3 contains 14 residues. The chain's CDR3 is CAILPGQGPYEQYF. The CDR3 DNA reads as TGTGCCATCTTACCGGGACAGGGTCCCTACGAGCAGTACTTC.

The chain recombines TRBV28 with TRBJ1-5, with D uncertain. The CDR3 runs to 13 residues. The germline CDR1 and CDR2 sequences are MDHEN and SYDVKM. V shed 6 bases and J shed 7 bases, with 13 bases lying between them. CDR3 in DNA: TGTGCCAGCAGCTCCGGGAGCGGCCAGCCCCAGCATTTT. This translates into CASSSGSGQPQHF.